Shown below are 28 T cell receptor beta chains from a single sample sequenced in a study of blood T cell repertoires in COVID-19. Repertoires were generated with immunoSEQ multiplex PCR, while TCRdb's copy carries only in-frame clones and drops some. The table has about 250,000 clones, 88% seen once. Specimen: PBMCs or T cells enriched from blood (not recorded which). These receptor sequences come from a woman between 40 and 50 years old who had been exposed to COVID-19.

This chain joins TRBV2 and TRBJ1-1; 9 bases align to TRBD1. CDR3 size: 14 residues. The germline gives CDR1 SNHLY, CDR2 FYNNEI. The V gene end was trimmed by 6 bases and the J gene end by 11 bases; junction bases not matched to a gene: 13. The CDR3 sequence: CASRGDRVKNGAFF. CDR3 sequence (DNA): TGTGCCAGCAGGGGGGACAGGGTGAAAAATGGGGCTTTCTTT.

A note on this clone: At one of its ends the junction is not consistent with the germline gene, which may arise from a read error. This rearrangement joins TRBV4-3 to TRBJ1-2, with D perhaps matching TRBD1 (6 bases). CDR3 length: 13 residues. The germline V gene has CDR1 LGHNA and CDR2 YSLEER. CDR3 in DNA: TGCGCCAGCAGCGAAGAGGGCAGGGGAGGCTACACCTTC. Encoded protein: CASSEEGRGGYTF.

The chain has TRBV2 and TRBJ2-2; 8 bases fit TRBD1. V trimming: 5 bases; J trimming: 6 bases; junction bases outside the gene matches: 11. The CDR3 has 16 amino acids. Germline V CDR1 and CDR2: SNHLY, FYNNEI. Here the CDR3 DNA reads TGTGCCAGCAGTCCCGGACAGGGTATATCGGCCGGGGAGCTGTTTTTT. This gives the protein CASSPGQGISAGELFF.

The gene calls are TRBV30 and TRBJ1-6; possible D gene TRBD1, 5 bases. The V end was cut by 1 base, the J end by 7 bases, with 11 bases between. This CDR3 is built from 14 residues. The V gene's germline CDR1 is GTSNPN and CDR2 SVGIG (reference sequence). CDR3 coding DNA: TGTGCCTGGAGTGAGGGACGGGAGAATTCACCCCTCCACTTT. Translated, it gives CAWSEGRENSPLHF.

In this sample, this clone turned up a few times. In DNA form, the CDR3 reads TGTGCCAGCAGCCTCGAAGGGACACGGATGGAAAAAGAGCAGTACTTC. This sequence encodes CASSLEGTRMEKEQYF. The chain is built from TRBV9 and TRBJ2-7, with a tentative D call TRBD1 (6 bases). Germline values: CDR1 SGDLS, CDR2 YYNGEE. The CDR3 runs to 16 residues. The V gene lost 4 bases and the J gene lost 7 bases, with 24 bases spanning the gap.

The rearrangement uses TRBV6-5 and TRBJ1-4, with TRBD1 as a possible D gene (6 bases). Germline loops: CDR1 MNHEY, CDR2 SVGAGI. The CDR3 contains 15 residues. Trimming took off 6 bases at V and 9 bases at J, with 20 bases between the two ends. The CDR3 reads CASSVDDRRLKKLFF. CDR3 bases: TGTGCCAGCAGCGTTGATGACAGGAGGCTTAAAAAACTGTTTTTT.

The chain couples TRBV11-2 to TRBJ1-1; TRBD1 might be the D (5 bases). The V gene's germline CDR1 is SGHAT and CDR2 FQNNGV. V was cut by 5 bases and J by 0 bases, with 13 bases left in between. This CDR3 is 15 amino acids long. The CDR3, as DNA: TGTGCCAGCAGCGCCACTTCACAGGTGAACACTGAAGCTTTCTTT. Its protein is CASSATSQVNTEAFF.

This chain connects TRBV7-8 to TRBJ1-2, with 8 positions matching TRBD1. CDR1 SGHVS and CDR2 FQNEAQ come from the germline V gene. V shed 5 bases, J shed 3 bases, and the junction held 17 bases outside the gene matches. The CDR3 covers 18 residues. The CDR3, as DNA: TGTGCCAGCAGCGTAGGAAAGGGCAGGGGGCGCAGGGACTATGGCTACACCTTC. Encoded protein: CASSVGKGRGRRDYGYTF.

The chain joins TRBV7-3 to TRBJ2-1; 9 bases agree with TRBD2. Germline loops: CDR1 SGHTA, CDR2 FQGTGA. The CDR3 sequence is 15 residues long. With V trimmed by 3 bases and J by 6 bases, 6 bases remained unmatched. In DNA, the CDR3 is TGTGCCAGCAGCTTTTTGGCGGGAGGGCGCAATGAGCAGTTCTTC. Translating gives CASSFLAGGRNEQFF.

The chain joins TRBV2 to TRBJ1-5; D might be TRBD1 (6 bases). V lost 5 bases, J lost 2 bases, and 13 bases lay in between. There are 15 residues in the CDR3. In germline, CDR1 is SNHLY, CDR2 FYNNEI. The DNA for the CDR3 is TGTGCCAGCAGTTCAACTCCAGGGGGCAATCAGCCCCAGCATTTT. Translated, it gives CASSSTPGGNQPQHF.

The chain uses TRBV4-3 and TRBJ2-3; D might be TRBD1 (5 bases). Germline V gene data show CDR1 as LGHNA and CDR2 as YSLEER. Trimming took 0 bases from V and 0 from J, leaving 13 bases between them. The CDR3 sequence is 17 residues long. Written as DNA, the CDR3 is TGCGCCAGCAGCCAAGAAGTTACAGGCCCGAGCACAGATACGCAGTATTTT. Protein product: CASSQEVTGPSTDTQYF.

The CDR3 loop reads CASSLGAAAADEKLFF. The CDR3 DNA reads TGTGCCAGCAGCTTAGGTGCGGCGGCGGCGGATGAAAAACTGTTTTTT. The V and J genes are TRBV5-4 and TRBJ1-4; D call uncertain. The germline gives CDR1 SGHNT, CDR2 YYREEE (reference sequence). Trimming took off 2 bases at V and 6 bases at J, with 17 bases between the two ends. The CDR3 has 16 amino acids.

The V gene is TRBV28, the J gene TRBJ2-7; 11 positions agree with TRBD2. Germline CDR1 and CDR2: MDHEN and SYDVKM. The CDR3 sequence is 16 residues long. V dropped 6 bases and J dropped 2; count of bases not matched to a gene: 9. In nucleotides, the CDR3 is TGTGCCAGCAGAAGTGGTAGCGGGGGGGCCGCCTACGAGCAGTACTTC. Its translation is CASRSGSGGAAYEQYF. Full variable domain (remainder filled in from reference TRBV28 and TRBJ2-7): DVKVTQSSRYLVKRTGEKVFLECVQDMDHENMFWYRQDPGLGLRLIYFSYDVKMKEKGDIPEGYSVSREKKERFSLILESASTNQTSMYLCASRSGSGGAAYEQYFGPGTRLTVT.

This chain links TRBV30 with TRBJ2-1; 9 bases match TRBD2. Germline trimming cut 3 bases from V and 2 bases from J; bases unmatched to any gene: 5. This CDR3 has 15 amino acids. Germline V lookup: CDR1 GTSNPN, CDR2 SVGIG (reference sequence). DNA for the CDR3: TGTGCCTGGAGGGTTAGCGGGGGCCCCTACAATGAGCAGTTCTTC. Encoded protein: CAWRVSGGPYNEQFF. The variable domain in full, completed from reference TRBV30 and TRBJ2-1, reads SQTIHQWPATLVQPVGSPLSLECTVEGTSNPNLYWYRQAAGRGLQLLFYSVGIGQISSEVPQNLSASRPQDRQFILSSKKLLLSDSGFYLCAWRVSGGPYNEQFFGPGTRLTVL.

The gene calls are TRBV13 and TRBJ2-1; D perhaps matches TRBD1 (6 bases). This CDR3 is 15 amino acids long. V was pared by 1 base and J by 4 bases, with 11 bases between. CDR1 and CDR2 from the germline V gene are PRHDT and FYEKMQ (reference sequence). As DNA, the CDR3 is TGTGCCAGCAGCTTAGACAGGGATATTTACAATGAGCAGTTCTTC. Translating gives CASSLDRDIYNEQFF.

The V and J genes are TRBV4-1 and TRBJ2-2; 9 bases agree with TRBD2. The CDR3 length is 17 residues. V shed 1 base, J shed 1 base, and the junction held 4 bases outside the gene matches. Germline assignment: CDR1 MGHRA and CDR2 YSYEKL. Here the CDR3 reads CASSQALAGKNTGELFF. CDR3 bases: TGCGCCAGCAGCCAAGCCCTAGCGGGAAAGAACACCGGGGAGCTGTTTTTT.

The rearrangement uses TRBV7-9 and TRBJ1-1; D call uncertain. CDR3 length: 15 residues. V was trimmed by 2 bases and J by 0 bases, leaving 10 bases between them. Germline V gives CDR1 SEHNR, CDR2 FQNEAQ (reference sequence). In DNA form, the CDR3 reads TGTGCCAGCAGCTTAAGTCCCGGGGTGAACACTGAAGCTTTCTTT. Encoded protein: CASSLSPGVNTEAFF.

J is TRBJ2-3 and V is TRBV7-6; 8 bases align to TRBD2. Germline V gene data show CDR1 as SGHVS and CDR2 as FNYEAQ. The CDR3 covers 18 residues. The trim removed 0 bases at V and 4 bases at J, leaving 12 bases unmatched. As DNA, the CDR3 is TGTGCCAGCAGCTTAGCGCCCGTGACTAGCGAAAGGGCAGATACGCAGTATTTT. It is translated as CASSLAPVTSERADTQYF.

The V and J genes are TRBV7-8 and TRBJ2-5; possible D gene TRBD2, 6 bases. V lost 5 bases to trimming and J lost 5 bases, with 15 bases between them. In germline, CDR1 is SGHVS, CDR2 FQNEAQ. CDR3 length equals 14 residues. CDR3 sequence: CASSPGLSPETQYF. The CDR3 DNA reads TGTGCCAGCAGCCCGGGACTTTCCCCGGAGACCCAGTACTTC.

The V call is TRBV30, the J call TRBJ2-3, with D hard to call. In germline, CDR1 is GTSNPN, CDR2 SVGIG (reference sequence). The CDR3 loop spans 12 amino acids. Trimming removed 4 bases at V and 2 bases at J, with 7 bases between. CDR3 loop: CAWTFLTDTQYF. For the CDR3, the DNA is TGTGCCTGGACCTTTCTCACAGATACGCAGTATTTT.

J is TRBJ2-2 and V is TRBV19, with D tentatively TRBD2 (5 bases). CDR1 and CDR2 from the germline V gene are LNHDA and SQIVND (reference sequence). Trimming took off 5 bases at V and 2 bases at J, with 15 bases between the two ends. The length of the CDR3 is 16 residues. The CDR3 protein is CASSSLGGRNTGELFF. CDR3 sequence (DNA): TGTGCCAGTAGTTCCCTTGGTGGGAGAAACACCGGGGAGCTGTTTTTT.

The gene calls are TRBV7-8 and TRBJ2-1, with 8 positions matching TRBD2. CDR3 length equals 15 residues. J was trimmed by 9 bases and V by 5 bases; bases with no gene match: 12. In germline, CDR1 is SGHVS, CDR2 FQNEAQ. CDR3 region: CASSPKRGLDPEQFF. CDR3 coding DNA: TGTGCCAGCAGCCCTAAGCGGGGGTTGGATCCTGAGCAGTTCTTC.

Of note for this clone: One end of the junction varies from germline; a read error may be responsible. The CDR3 nucleotides are TGCAGCGGTAGACAGGGGGGAAAAGGGGCTGCTGATGCTTTCTTT. It is translated as CSGRQGGKGAADAFF. This chain uses TRBV29-1 with TRBJ1-1, with 9 bases identical to TRBD1. CDR1 and CDR2 (germline): SQVTM, ANQGSEA. This CDR3 spans 15 amino acids.

The chain joins TRBV12-3 or TRBV12-4 to TRBJ1-5; D unclear. This CDR3 contains 13 residues. Trimming shortened V by 7 bases and J by 7 bases, and 14 bases separated the two germline ends. The CDR3 loop is CASTRAHGQPQHF. The CDR3, as DNA: TGTGCCAGCACCCGTGCCCACGGGCAGCCCCAGCATTTT.

This chain uses TRBV2 with TRBJ2-7; possibly TRBD1 for D (6 bases). The CDR3 is made up of 13 amino acids. Germline loops: CDR1 SNHLY, CDR2 FYNNEI. With 3 bases removed from V and 5 bases from J, the gap between germline ends came to 11 bases. This CDR3 reads CASSEQGSNEQYV. In nucleotides, the CDR3 is TGTGCCAGCAGTGAGCAGGGGAGTAACGAGCAGTACGTC.

This clone showed up just once. This chain uses TRBV5-1 with TRBJ2-7; TRBD2 matches 8 bases. The CDR3 totals 14 residues. Germline V gene sequence: CDR1 SGHRS, CDR2 YFSETQ. CDR3 sequence reads: CASSLGGTRDEQYV. The CDR3 DNA sequence: TGTGCCAGCAGCTTGGGGGGGACTAGAGACGAGCAGTACGTC.

V and J are TRBV3-1 (or the pseudogene TRBV3-2) and TRBJ1-2; D is perhaps TRBD1 (5 bases). Trimming removed 4 bases from V and 6 bases from J, with 18 bases in between. The CDR3 has 15 amino acids. The germline V gene has CDR1 LGHDT and CDR2 YNNKEL (reference sequence). The CDR3 protein is CASSLRTRVFDGYTF. In DNA, the CDR3 is TGTGCCAGCAGCCTCCGGACAAGGGTTTTCGATGGCTACACCTTC.

The gene calls are TRBV19 and TRBJ1-1; TRBD1 agrees at 9 bases. The CDR3 sequence is 15 residues long. With 5 bases clipped from V and 2 bases from J, the junction kept 6 bases outside the gene matches. Germline V gene sequence: CDR1 LNHDA, CDR2 SQIVND (reference sequence). DNA for the CDR3: TGTGCCAGTAGTGCCCTGACAGGGGGAAACACTGAAGCTTTCTTT. Protein: CASSALTGGNTEAFF.